Below are 26 T cell receptor beta chains sequenced from a single sample in a study of Graves' ophthalmopathy and Graves' hyperthyroidism. Scientists amplified the TCR beta CDR3 regions from RNA transcripts. RT-PCR in the first round used HTBI primers; a second-round multiplex PCR followed. MiXCR, run by TCRdb on the multiplex PCR reads, gives a single entry per CDR3 protein. The sample has about 400,000 distinct CDR3 sequences; about 18% are singletons. Sequenced sample: peripheral blood. Every receptor here comes from a young woman with Graves' ophthalmopathy.

This clonotype was picked up many times. The rearrangement joins TRBV5-6 to TRBJ1-5, with no clear D. V lost 0 bases and J 4 bases, leaving 11 bases between the germline ends. Looked up from germline, CDR1 is SGHDT and CDR2 is YYEEEE. The CDR3 sequence is 15 residues long. The CDR3 nucleotides are TGTGCCAGCAGCTTGGGACCTTCCCCTAATCAGCCCCAGCATTTT. Residues: CASSLGPSPNQPQHF.

This clonotype has at least ten counts. The chain uses TRBV29-1 and TRBJ2-7; TRBD1 agrees at 9 bases. The CDR3 has 13 residues. V gave up 8 bases and J gave up 1 base; unmatched junction bases: 6. Per germline, CDR1 SQVTM and CDR2 ANQGSEA. In nucleotides, the CDR3 is TGCAGCACCGGGACAGGGCCTTCCTACGAGCAGTACTTC. Protein: CSTGTGPSYEQYF.

This clonotype was picked up many times. V and J are TRBV30 and TRBJ2-7, with unresolved D. CDR1 and CDR2 from the germline V gene are GTSNPN and SVGIG (reference sequence). With 3 bases removed from V and 4 bases from J, the gap between germline ends came to 10 bases. CDR3 length equals 12 residues. CDR3 in amino acids: CAWSKSGYEQYF. For the CDR3, the DNA is TGTGCCTGGAGCAAGTCCGGATACGAGCAGTACTTC.

In this sample, this clonotype turned up many times. V usage is TRBV6-5 and J usage is TRBJ2-7; no clear D gene. The CDR3 has 14 residues. Germline CDR1 MNHEY, CDR2 SVGAGI. Between the trimmed V and J ends, which lost 0 bases and 4 bases, there was a span of 10 bases. CDR3 in amino acids: CASSYSSAAYEQYF. In nucleotides, the CDR3 is TGTGCCAGCAGTTACTCCTCGGCTGCTTACGAGCAGTACTTC.

Many counts were recorded for this clonotype. CDR3 amino acids: CSAGGAQGSYEQYF. In DNA, the CDR3 is TGCAGTGCGGGGGGAGCTCAAGGCTCCTACGAGCAGTACTTC. The chain is built from TRBV20-1 and TRBJ2-7; perhaps TRBD2 as D (6 bases). Trimming took 6 bases from V and 0 from J, leaving 15 bases between them. The CDR3 is 14 amino acids. Germline CDR1 DFQATT, CDR2 SNEGSKA (reference sequence).

This CDR3 reads CASSLLGTRNEQYF. The CDR3 DNA is TGTGCCAGCAGCCTCCTCGGGACTAGAAACGAGCAGTACTTC. The V call is TRBV7-2, the J call TRBJ2-7, with 8 bases matching TRBD2. J gave up 5 bases and V 5 bases, and 8 bases lay outside the gene matches. The CDR3 is 14 residues long. Germline CDR1 and CDR2: SGHTA and FQGNSA.

Ten or more counts support this clonotype. V usage is TRBV7-2 and J usage is TRBJ2-7; 11 bases line up with TRBD2. V lost 0 bases to trimming and J lost 2 bases; unmatched junction nucleotides: 3. In germline, CDR1 is SGHTA, CDR2 FQGNSA. This CDR3 spans 16 amino acids. CDR3 bases: TGTGCCAGCAGCTTAGCGGCGACTAGCGGGACCTACGAGCAGTACTTC. It specifies CASSLAATSGTYEQYF.

The table lists this clonotype with many counts. The chain links TRBV28 to TRBJ2-7; D remains ambiguous. This CDR3 region has 13 residues. CDR1 and CDR2 from the germline V gene are MDHEN and SYDVKM. V was shortened by 4 bases and J by 7 bases, with 14 bases between the two germline ends. The CDR3 sequence: CASSSSTAWEQYF. CDR3 DNA: TGTGCCAGCAGTTCCAGCACCGCTTGGGAGCAGTACTTC. Full variable domain (missing parts from reference TRBV28 and TRBJ2-7): DVKVTQSSRYLVKRTGEKVFLECVQDMDHENMFWYRQDPGLGLRLIYFSYDVKMKEKGDIPEGYSVSREKKERFSLILESASTNQTSMYLCASSSSTAWEQYFGPGTRLTVT.

This clonotype was detected ten times or more. V usage is TRBV6-1 and J usage is TRBJ1-6, with D hard to call. V lost 5 bases and J 6 bases, leaving 2 bases between the germline ends. CDR1 MNHNS and CDR2 SASEGT come from the germline V gene. This CDR3 spans 11 amino acids. The CDR3, as DNA: TGTGCCAGCAGTTTTAATTCACCCCTCCACTTT. Its translation is CASSFNSPLHF.

This clonotype was observed many times. The chain uses TRBV6-2 or TRBV6-3 and TRBJ2-7; D is tentatively TRBD1 or TRBD2 (6 bases each). In germline, CDR1 is MNHEY, CDR2 SVGEGT. CDR3 length: 13 amino acids. With 6 bases removed from V and 2 bases from J, the gap between germline ends came to 11 bases. The CDR3 bases are TGTGCCAGCAGCAACGGGGGCACCTACGAGCAGTACTTC. It is translated as CASSNGGTYEQYF.

In its sample, this clonotype was seen many times. The V gene is TRBV6-1, the J gene TRBJ2-2; weak D call: TRBD1 (6 bases). Trimming took 2 bases from V and 6 from J, leaving 13 bases between them. The CDR3 has 15 residues. Germline CDR1 is MNHNS and CDR2 is SASEGT. DNA for the CDR3: TGTGCCAGCAGTGAACCGGGACACAACCCCGGGGAGCTGTTTTTT. It translates to CASSEPGHNPGELFF.

This clonotype was seen ten or more times. The chain is built from TRBV6-2 or TRBV6-3 and TRBJ1-1; TRBD1 matches 10 bases. The V and J ends lost 2 bases and 3 bases, in that order; junction bases with no gene match: 9. CDR3 size: 17 residues. Germline CDR1 and CDR2: MNHEY and SVGEGT. The CDR3 DNA sequence: TGTGCCAGCAGTTACCCGAACGACAGGGGGCCCGACACTGAAGCTTTCTTT. Residues: CASSYPNDRGPDTEAFF.

Many counts were recorded for this clonotype. The DNA for the CDR3 is TGTGCCAGCACCCGGGGAGGTTCCGGAAACACCATATATTTT. This sequence encodes CASTRGGSGNTIYF. The rearrangement links TRBV7-2 to TRBJ1-3, with unresolved D. From germline, CDR1 is SGHTA and CDR2 FQGNSA. The CDR3 spans 14 residues. Trimming left V 7 bases short and J 4 bases short, with 14 bases between.

V is TRBV11-2 and J is TRBJ1-6; no clear D gene. V was cut by 3 bases and J by 7 bases, with 10 bases left in between. The CDR3 contains 14 residues. CDR1 is SGHAT and CDR2 is FQNNGV in the germline V gene. Here the CDR3 reads CASSFTETNSPLHF. In nucleotides, the CDR3 is TGTGCCAGCAGCTTTACAGAGACGAATTCACCCCTCCACTTT.

The V and J genes are TRBV12-3 or TRBV12-4 and TRBJ2-5; D is unclear. The last part of the DNA fits TRBJ2-7 better; the J call may be wrong. CDR3 length: 14 residues. The CDR3 region has the DNA TGTGCCAGCAAGAATTCGGGCTCAAACTACGAGCAGTACTTC. Its protein is CASKNSGSNYEQYF.

This chain links TRBV6-5 with TRBJ2-7; TRBD2 agrees at 7 bases. The CDR3 is 15 residues long. Looked up from germline, CDR1 is MNHEY and CDR2 is SVGAGI. Trimming took 0 bases from V and 5 from J; bases not matched to a gene: 7. The CDR3: CASSYSGGGEDEQYF. CDR3 in DNA: TGTGCCAGCAGTTACTCTGGGGGGGGTGAGGACGAGCAGTACTTC.

This chain connects TRBV24-1 to TRBJ1-2, with D tentatively TRBD1 (5 bases). Germline V gene lookup returns CDR1 KGHDR and CDR2 SFDVKD. This CDR3 spans 12 amino acids. V lost 5 bases and J 8 bases, leaving 11 bases between the germline ends. CDR3 protein: CATSGSGYGYTF. The CDR3 DNA follows: TGTGCCACCAGTGGCTCAGGGTACGGCTACACCTTC.

Ten or more counts support this clonotype. J is TRBJ2-6 and V is TRBV6-2 or TRBV6-3; D is possibly TRBD1 (6 bases). This CDR3 spans 14 amino acids. Germline V gives CDR1 MNHEY, CDR2 SVGEGT. The CDR3: CATGRGSGANVLTF. CDR3 DNA sequence: TGTGCGACCGGAAGGGGGTCTGGGGCCAACGTCCTGACTTTC.

This clonotype was detected many times. This rearrangement joins TRBV28 to TRBJ1-5, with a possible D match to TRBD1 (6 bases). V gave up 7 bases and J gave up 3 bases, with 10 bases separating them. In germline, CDR1 is MDHEN, CDR2 SYDVKM. This CDR3 is built from 13 residues. CDR3 sequence: CASTTGLNQPQHF. CDR3 nucleotide sequence: TGTGCCAGCACCACAGGGCTCAATCAGCCCCAGCATTTT. The whole variable domain, filled in from reference TRBV28 and TRBJ1-5, reads DVKVTQSSRYLVKRTGEKVFLECVQDMDHENMFWYRQDPGLGLRLIYFSYDVKMKEKGDIPEGYSVSREKKERFSLILESASTNQTSMYLCASTTGLNQPQHFGDGTRLSIL.

This clonotype was recorded a few times. The CDR3 sequence is CASSVGPLGEQYF. The CDR3 nucleotides read TGTGCCAGCAGCGTGGGGCCCCTTGGGGAGCAGTACTTC. The chain combines TRBV9 with TRBJ2-7, with D tentatively TRBD1 (5 bases). CDR3 length: 13 residues. V was pared by 2 bases and J by 7 bases, with 13 bases between. From germline, CDR1 is SGDLS and CDR2 YYNGEE.

This clonotype was found many times. This rearrangement joins TRBV6-5 to TRBJ2-7, with D possibly matching TRBD1 (7 bases). V was trimmed by 8 bases and J by 6 bases, leaving 17 bases between them. Germline CDR1 is MNHEY and CDR2 is SVGAGI. The CDR3 is 13 amino acids. CDR3 sequence: CASRQGDLSEQYF. For the CDR3, the DNA is TGTGCCAGCCGCCAGGGGGACTTGAGCGAGCAGTACTTC.

This clonotype was counted at least ten times. V and J are TRBV27 and TRBJ2-7; weak D call: TRBD1 (5 bases). Germline lookup yields CDR1 MNHEY and CDR2 SMNVEV (reference sequence). The CDR3 extends over 15 amino acids. Trimming pared 5 bases from V and 2 bases from J, leaving 16 bases between. For the CDR3, the DNA is TGTGCCAGCAGTACGGTACCAGGGCAGGCCTACGAGCAGTACTTC. It is translated as CASSTVPGQAYEQYF.

This clonotype was recorded many times. The chain couples TRBV10-2 to TRBJ2-2; 7 bases are shared with TRBD1. J was trimmed by 5 bases and V by 7 bases; bases with no gene match: 13. The CDR3 consists of 16 residues. The germline V gene has CDR1 WSHSY and CDR2 SAAADI. The CDR3 region is CASTGTRGQRTGELFF. The CDR3 DNA follows: TGCGCCAGCACGGGTACGAGGGGGCAGAGGACCGGGGAGCTGTTTTTT.

This clonotype was found many times. The CDR3 region is CASSESGTGRTGELFF. In DNA form, the CDR3 reads TGTGCCAGCAGTGAATCTGGGACAGGGAGAACCGGGGAGCTGTTTTTT. V and J are TRBV2 and TRBJ2-2, with TRBD1 identical over 9 bases. The CDR3 is 16 amino acids. The germline V gene encodes CDR1 SNHLY and CDR2 FYNNEI. V lost 2 bases and J lost 5; bases outside the gene matches: 6.

This clonotype was observed many times. The V gene is TRBV9, the J gene TRBJ2-7; maybe TRBD2 (5 bases). V was trimmed by 4 bases and J by 5 bases, leaving 13 bases between them. Germline V gives CDR1 SGDLS, CDR2 YYNGEE. This CDR3 comprises 13 residues. CDR3 residues: CASSPGLAHEQYF. The CDR3 DNA sequence: TGTGCCAGCAGCCCCGGGCTAGCCCACGAGCAGTACTTC. Complete variable domain (other parts from reference TRBV9 and TRBJ2-7): DSGVTQTPKHLITATGQRVTLRCSPRSGDLSVYWYQQSLDQGLQFLIQYYNGEERAKGNILERFSAQQFPDLHSELNLSSLELGDSALYFCASSPGLAHEQYFGPGTRLTVT.

This chain connects TRBV28 to TRBJ1-2; D unclear. The CDR3 totals 12 residues. V dropped 5 bases and J dropped 4 bases, with 8 bases sitting between them. Germline CDR1 and CDR2: MDHEN and SYDVKM. In DNA form, the CDR3 reads TGTGCCAGCAGTGGGGTTCCCTATGGCTACACCTTC. The encoded protein is CASSGVPYGYTF.